The sequence of this TCR beta chain was determined in a study of cytomegalovirus exposure and HLA in healthy donors. It was with 60 Vbeta and 13 Jbeta primers that the PCR ran. Libraries were prepared by immunoSEQ multiplex PCR; TCRdb keeps only in-frame clonotypes and omits some of them. The sample has approximately 120,000 clones; around 80% are singletons. This clone was recorded only once. CDR3 length: 15 residues. The ends were cut back, 2 bases at V and 1 base at J, with 9 bases in the middle. The germline V gene has CDR1 MNHEY and CDR2 SVGAGI. This receptor was obtained from a woman in her fifties or sixties in good health and CMV-seropositive. Input material: PBMCs. The chain has TRBV6-5 and TRBJ1-5; possible D gene TRBD1, 6 bases. Here the CDR3 reads CASSYTGRSNQPQHF. The CDR3 nucleotides read TGTGCCAGCAGTTACACAGGGCGGAGCAATCAGCCCCAGCATTTT.